Listed here are 8 T cell receptor beta chains from one sample, sequenced in a study of tumor-infiltrating lymphocytes in primary liver carcinoma. The authors took blood RNA from unsorted whole blood and also extracted germline DNA. Constant-region priming of roughly 490 ng total RNA yielded TCR beta cDNA. Slightly modified ARM-PCR, run as three nested multiplex PCR rounds, produced the TCR beta libraries. PCR rounds one and two used TRBV1-TRBV30 forward primers with a C-beta reverse primer for roughly 9 cycles each. TCRdb passed the multiplex PCR reads through MiXCR, listing each CDR3 protein once. Here the sample spans approximately 300,000 distinct CDR3 sequences, about 62% being singletons. Sequencing was carried out using peripheral blood. All receptors derive from a man aged 40-49 years with primary liver carcinoma and hepatitis B virus infection.

This clonotype was seen many times. The J gene is TRBJ2-1, the V gene TRBV6-2 or TRBV6-3, with a weak D call TRBD2 (5 bases). CDR3 size: 16 residues. Germline CDR1 and CDR2: MNHEY and SVGEGT. Trimming left V 2 bases short and J 8 bases short, with 19 bases between. The CDR3 DNA sequence: TGTGCCAGCAGTTACAAGCTGGGAGCTCAGGAGGATGAGCAGTTCTTC. It translates to CASSYKLGAQEDEQFF.

This clonotype has just one count. A single base separates this from a much larger clone, so it may be a read error. The chain couples TRBV6-2 or TRBV6-3 to TRBJ2-2; possibly TRBD1 or TRBD2 for D (5 bases each). Germline V gene sequence: CDR1 MNHEY, CDR2 SVGEGT. The length of the CDR3 is 16 residues. The CDR3 loop is CASRTLRRGDTEELFF. Written as DNA, the CDR3 is TGTGCCAGCAGGACTTTACGTAGGGGAGACACCGAGGAGCTGTTTTTT.

For this clonotype: The CDR3 does not end in the conserved phenylalanine or tryptophan, so this is likely a read error. This sequence joins TRBV13 and TRBJ2-1, with 13 bases identical to TRBD2. CDR1 is PRHDT, CDR2 FYEKMQ, per germline (reference sequence). CDR3 size: 14 residues. V shed 5 bases and J 9 bases; nucleotides not matched to a gene: 4. CDR3 residues: CASSPGTSGIEQFS. CDR3 DNA: TGTGCCAGCAGCCCAGGGACTAGCGGGATTGAGCAGTTCTCC.

On this clonotype itself: A much larger clone is a single base away; this may be a read error. This chain uses TRBV12-3 or TRBV12-4 with TRBJ2-7, with 12 bases that match TRBD2. With V trimmed by 6 bases and J by 7 bases, 13 bases remained unmatched. CDR3 length: 16 amino acids. This CDR3 is CASSTLGLAGHVEQYF. For the CDR3, the DNA is TGTGCCAGCAGCACCCTCGGACTAGCGGGACACGTAGAGCAGTACTTC.

About this clonotype itself: A read error is likely, as this CDR3 ends without the conserved phenylalanine or tryptophan. This sequence joins TRBV6-6 and TRBJ2-2, with a weak D call TRBD1 (5 bases). This CDR3 is built from 16 residues. The germline gives CDR1 MNHNY, CDR2 SVGAGI (reference sequence). V lost 4 bases, J lost 6 bases, and 18 bases lay in between. CDR3 DNA sequence: TGTGCCAGCAGTTTCCCGAGTGGGGCGCAGCCCGGGGAGCTGTTTCTT. It is translated as CASSFPSGAQPGELFL.

With regard to this clonotype: A much larger clone lies a single base off, so this may be a read error. The CDR3 sequence is CASSQGDRGGKNIRYF. CDR3 sequence (DNA): TGTGCCAGCAGCCAAGGTGACAGGGGGGGCAAAAACATTCGGTACTTC. The gene calls are TRBV4-2 and TRBJ2-4; 9 nucleotides line up with TRBD1. Germline V CDR1 and CDR2: LGHNA, YNFKEQ. There are 16 residues in the CDR3.

In its sample, this clonotype was seen once. The junction departs from the called germline gene at one end, perhaps through a read error. V is TRBV29-1 and J is TRBJ2-7, with 7 bases fitting TRBD1. Germline values: CDR1 SQVTM, CDR2 ANQGSEA. The CDR3 length is 15 residues. CDR3 protein: CSVEAGDSFNYDQYF. CDR3 DNA sequence: TGCAGTGTTGAAGCTGGGGACAGTTTTAACTACGATCAGTACTTC.

The chain combines TRBV12-3 or TRBV12-4 with TRBJ1-1; tentative D call: TRBD1 (6 bases). The CDR3 extends over 17 amino acids. Trimming pared 5 bases from V and 1 base from J, leaving 20 bases between. The CDR3 reads CASSPDLPGTPNTEAFF. The CDR3 DNA is TGTGCCAGCAGTCCCGACCTTCCGGGGACACCGAACACTGAAGCTTTCTTT.